Sequencing of this TCR beta chain was carried out in a study of cytomegalovirus exposure and HLA in healthy donors. Overall study results and limits: Most TCR sequences were seen very rarely across donors, but some public TCRs occurred in many. The study put under 200 TCR beta chains on its list as cytomegalovirus-associated.

The germline V gene has CDR1 SGHTA and CDR2 FQGNSA. CDR3 size: 14 residues. V lost 4 bases to trimming and J lost 4 bases, with 13 bases between them. Concerning this clone: Its antigen is still unknown.

Use of 60 Vbeta and 13 Jbeta primers characterized the PCR. The authors' processing: Later, tens of millions of unique TCR beta chains were counted in an analysis, and around 11 million of them were shared. Assay used: immunoSEQ multiplex PCR; TCRdb lists only in-frame clones, some missing. From that table come the V and J calls and clone size; the DNA was used to work out D and trimming. This sample's table reports some 47,000 clones. The TCR was taken from a woman between 35 and 50 years old in good health and CMV-seronegative. The sequenced material came from PBMCs. This chain uses TRBV7-2 with TRBJ1-2, with no clear D. The DNA for the CDR3 is TGTGCCAGCAGCTCATTTAACGGGATCTATGGCTACACCTTC. Translated, it gives CASSSFNGIYGYTF.